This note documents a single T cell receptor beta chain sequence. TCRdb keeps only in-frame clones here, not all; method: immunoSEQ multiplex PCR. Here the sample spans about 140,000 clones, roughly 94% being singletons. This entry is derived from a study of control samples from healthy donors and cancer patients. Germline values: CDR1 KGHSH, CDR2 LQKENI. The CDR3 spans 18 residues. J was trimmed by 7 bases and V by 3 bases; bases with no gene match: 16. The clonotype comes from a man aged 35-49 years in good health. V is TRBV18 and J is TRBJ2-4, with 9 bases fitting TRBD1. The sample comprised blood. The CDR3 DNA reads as TGTGCCAGCTCACCGCCCCCAGGCTTTGGGACAGGGATCAACATTCAGTACTTC. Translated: CASSPPPGFGTGINIQYF.